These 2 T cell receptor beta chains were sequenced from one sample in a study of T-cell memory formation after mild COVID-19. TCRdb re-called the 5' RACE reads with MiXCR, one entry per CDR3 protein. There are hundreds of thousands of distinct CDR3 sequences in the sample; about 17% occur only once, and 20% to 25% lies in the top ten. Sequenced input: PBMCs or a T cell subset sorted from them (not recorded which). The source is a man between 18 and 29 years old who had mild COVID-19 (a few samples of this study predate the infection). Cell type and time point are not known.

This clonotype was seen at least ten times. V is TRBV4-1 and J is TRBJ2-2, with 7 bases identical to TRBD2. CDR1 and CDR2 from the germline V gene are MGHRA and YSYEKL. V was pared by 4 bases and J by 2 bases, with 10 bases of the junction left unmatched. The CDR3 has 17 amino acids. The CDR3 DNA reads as TGCGCCAGCAGCCTTTATTTCCGGGACTACAACACCGGGGAGCTGTTTTTT. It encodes CASSLYFRDYNTGELFF.

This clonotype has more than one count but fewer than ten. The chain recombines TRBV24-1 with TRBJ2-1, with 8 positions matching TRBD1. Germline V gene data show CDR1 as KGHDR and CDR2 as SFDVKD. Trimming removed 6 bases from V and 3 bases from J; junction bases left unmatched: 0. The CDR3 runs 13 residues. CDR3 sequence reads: CATSTGGYNEQFF. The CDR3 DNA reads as TGTGCCACCAGTACAGGGGGCTACAATGAGCAGTTCTTC.